A selection of T cell receptor beta chains follows, all from one sample in a study of cytomegalovirus exposure and HLA in healthy donors. Using immunoSEQ multiplex PCR, the repertoire was profiled, and TCRdb retains in-frame clones only, with some absent. The sample consists of approximately 120,000 clones, around 80% of them appearing once. The sample comprised PBMCs. Receptors originate from a woman between 45 and 65 years old in good health and CMV-seropositive. CDR3s include the opening cysteine and the closing phenylalanine or tryptophan. The D gene is left open where the match is weak. For some rows the clone size is stated as once, few or many, or as a class when expanded; others skip it.

few,TRBJ2-2,TRBV4-2,TRBD2,CASSQDLPSGGYTGELFF,TGTGCCAGCAGCCAAGATTTGCCTAGCGGGGGTTACACCGGGGAGCTGTTTTTT
few,TRBJ1-4,TRBV9,TRBD1,CASSPRTGAGNEKLFF,TGTGCCAGCAGCCCGAGAACAGGGGCGGGTAATGAAAAACTGTTTTTT
.,TRBJ2-7,TRBV7-2,TRBD2,CASSLGAGGEQYF,TGTGCCAGCAGCTTAGGGGCGGGGGGCGAGCAGTACTTC
.,TRBJ2-1,TRBV7-5,.,CARSRQSSYNEQFF,TGTGCCAGAAGCCGACAGAGTTCCTACAATGAGCAGTTCTTC
few,TRBJ1-4,TRBV7-9,.,CASSFLAHNEKLFF,TGTGCCAGCAGCTTTTTGGCCCATAATGAAAAACTGTTTTTT
.,TRBJ1-1,TRBV2,.,CASLQVRDTEAFF,TGTGCCAGCCTTCAGGTGAGGGACACTGAAGCTTTCTTT
.,TRBJ2-5,TRBV7-8,.,CASSLDSGPPKTQYF,TGTGCCAGCAGCTTGGACTCGGGCCCCCCGAAGACCCAGTACTTC
.,TRBJ1-1,TRBV13,.,CASRSLGGLPEAFF,TGTGCCAGCAGATCTCTGGGGGGGTTACCTGAAGCTTTCTTT
.,TRBJ2-2,TRBV9,TRBD2,CASSALVGGGRAETGELFF,TGTGCCAGCAGCGCCCTTGTCGGTGGCGGGAGGGCCGAGACCGGGGAGCTGTTTTTT
.,TRBJ2-1,TRBV30,TRBD2,CAWSPSGGPSIF,TGTGCCTGGAGTCCTAGCGGGGGCCCGTCGATCTTC
.,TRBJ2-5,TRBV4-3,.,CASSQNGQGHQETQYF,TGCGCCAGCAGCCAAAATGGGCAGGGGCACCAAGAGACCCAGTACTTC
.,TRBJ2-1,TRBV7-2,TRBD1,CASSSGQGANEQFF,TGTGCCAGCAGCTCGGGACAGGGGGCGAATGAGCAGTTCTTC
.,TRBJ2-5,TRBV7-9,TRBD1,CATQGAGETQYF,TGTGCCACCCAGGGGGCGGGAGAGACCCAGTACTTC
.,TRBJ2-1,TRBV25-1,TRBD2,CASSLGLAGSEQFF,TGTGCCAGCAGTCTTGGACTAGCGGGGTCGGAGCAGTTCTTC
.,TRBJ2-3,TRBV4-3,TRBD2,CASSPTYAGVEDTQYF,TGCGCCAGCAGCCCGACCTACGCGGGGGTGGAAGATACGCAGTATTTT
few,TRBJ1-2,TRBV7-8,TRBD1,CASSLTGTGNNYGYTF,TGTGCCAGCAGCTTAACCGGGACAGGGAATAACTATGGCTACACCTTC
.,TRBJ2-7,TRBV9,TRBD1,CASSASGTVYEQYF,TGTGCCAGCAGCGCCTCGGGGACAGTATACGAGCAGTACTTC
.,TRBJ2-5,TRBV5-1,.,CASSPLGAVRETQYF,TGCGCCAGCAGCCCCCTTGGAGCGGTTCGAGAGACCCAGTACTTC
.,TRBJ1-1,TRBV2,.,CASREKILEAFF,TGTGCCAGCAGGGAAAAGATACTAGAGGCTTTCTTT
.,TRBJ1-1,TRBV6-5,.,CASSRQLNTEAFF,TGTGCCAGTAGTAGACAATTGAACACTGAAGCTTTCTTT
.,TRBJ2-3,TRBV5-8,.,CASSFPRESDTQYF,TGTGCCAGCAGCTTCCCGCGGGAATCAGATACGCAGTATTTT
.,TRBJ2-4,TRBV6-1,TRBD2,CASSAGLVAGIQYF,TGTGCCAGCAGTGCGGGACTAGTTGCCGGCATTCAGTACTTC
.,TRBJ1-5,TRBV7-2,.,CASSLGYRAQPQHF,TGTGCCAGCAGCTTAGGGTACAGAGCCCAGCCCCAGCATTTT
few,TRBJ2-1,TRBV9,TRBD2,CASSVGSGGKNEQFF,TGTGCCAGCAGCGTAGGAAGCGGGGGTAAGAATGAGCAGTTCTTC
once,TRBJ2-7,TRBV10-3,TRBD1,CAISPGQGAYEQYF,TGTGCCATCAGCCCGGGACAGGGGGCTTACGAGCAGTACTTC
.,TRBJ1-2,TRBV15,.,CATEQGGGVGYTF,TGTGCCACCGAACAGGGCGGGGGGGTCGGCTACACCTTC
.,TRBJ1-2,TRBV4-2,.,CASSPTPADGYGYTF,TGTGCCAGCAGCCCCACCCCAGCGGACGGCTATGGCTACACCTTC
.,TRBJ2-3,TRBV5-4,.,CASSVGGRGDTQYF,TGTGCCAGCAGCGTCGGGGGACGCGGAGATACGCAGTATTTT
.,TRBJ2-3,TRBV6-4,.,CASSASHSTDTQYF,TGTGCCAGCAGTGCCTCCCATAGCACAGATACGCAGTATTTT